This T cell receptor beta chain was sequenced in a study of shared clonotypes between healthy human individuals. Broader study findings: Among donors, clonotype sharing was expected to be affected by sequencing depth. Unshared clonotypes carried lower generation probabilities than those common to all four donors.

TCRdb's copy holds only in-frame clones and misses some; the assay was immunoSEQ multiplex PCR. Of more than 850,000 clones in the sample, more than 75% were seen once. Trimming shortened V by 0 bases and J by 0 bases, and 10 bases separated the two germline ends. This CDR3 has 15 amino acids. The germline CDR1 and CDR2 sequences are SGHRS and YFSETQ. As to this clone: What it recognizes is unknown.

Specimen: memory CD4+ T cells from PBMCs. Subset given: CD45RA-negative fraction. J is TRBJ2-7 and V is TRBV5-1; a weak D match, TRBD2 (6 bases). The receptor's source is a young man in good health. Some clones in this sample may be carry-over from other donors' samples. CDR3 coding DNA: TGCGCCAGCAGCTTGGATCCTAGCGTCTCCTACGAGCAGTACTTC. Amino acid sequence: CASSLDPSVSYEQYF.